Here is one T cell receptor (beta chain) with its context. Antigen unknown. The data are from a study of cytomegalovirus exposure and HLA in healthy donors. Study-wide points: In vitro assays verified that a few CMV-associated chains recognized CMV antigens specifically. The classifier was said to identify cytomegalovirus status with high specificity and sensitivity.

Sequencing used immunoSEQ multiplex PCR; TCRdb keeps in-frame clones, though not all of them. The sample comprises 110,000 or so clones, more than 70% of which are singletons, and more than 1.5% rests with the top ten. With 6 bases removed from V and 8 bases from J, the gap between germline ends came to 11 bases. The CDR3 contains 12 residues. Germline CDR1 is MNHEY and CDR2 is SVGAGI. The chain has TRBV6-5 and TRBJ2-1; TRBD2 might be the D (6 bases). Sequenced sample: PBMCs. This clonotype was sampled from a man between 18 and 29 years old in good health and CMV-seronegative. CDR3 region: CASREGSHEQFF. The CDR3 region has the DNA TGTGCCAGCAGGGAGGGAAGTCATGAGCAGTTCTTC.